The present T cell receptor beta chain was sequenced within a study of cytomegalovirus exposure and HLA in healthy donors. Findings and caveats of the study: The classifier reportedly diagnosed cytomegalovirus status with high specificity and sensitivity. Later on, a genetic analysis was performed. It linked a missense variant in DCLRE1C with V- and J-gene trimming of TCR beta. HLA-A and HLA-B allele assignments for most subjects were reportedly predicted accurately using TCR beta sequences. In a later analysis, HLA-associated beta chains showed higher expansion and lower generation probabilities than comparable chains.

PCR employed 60 Vbeta and 13 Jbeta primers. Generated by immunoSEQ multiplex PCR, the TCRdb table keeps only in-frame clones and is missing some. The listing records about 170,000 clones. Trimming at V came to 5 bases and at J to 4 bases, leaving 8 bases not matched to a gene. CDR1 is SGHVS, CDR2 FQNEAQ, per germline. There are 15 residues in the CDR3. In regard to this clone: Its cognate antigen is unknown.

The specimen sequenced was PBMCs. The sequence was collected from a young woman in good health and CMV-seropositive. This rearrangement joins TRBV7-8 to TRBJ1-1, with 9 positions matching TRBD1. This chain's CDR3 is CASSTLQGAFTEAFF. The CDR3 region has the DNA TGTGCCAGCAGCACCCTACAGGGGGCGTTCACTGAAGCTTTCTTT.